Described below is a single TCR beta chain sequence and its context. Stated time point: blood at routine non-recurrence follow-up after resection. Unsorted samples of tumor, nontumor lung or frozen PBMC had their whole RNA sequenced. V dropped 7 bases and J dropped 4 bases, with 13 bases sitting between them. Per the germline V gene, CDR1 is MDHEN and CDR2 is SYDVKM. This CDR3 has 13 residues. Every TCR cDNA molecule bore a unique molecular identifier. TCRdb re-called the 5' RACE reads with MiXCR, one entry per CDR3 protein. The sample records roughly 120,000 distinct CDR3 sequences, 12% being singletons. This specimen belongs to a study of spatial heterogeneity in lung cancer.

The V call is TRBV28, the J call TRBJ1-2; D is uncertain. This receptor was identified in a male donor with early-stage non-small cell lung cancer. Here the sequenced sample was PBMCs, taken at follow-up. The CDR3 DNA is TGTGCCAGCACCCGGGGTACAACCTATGGCTACACCTTC. Translation gives CASTRGTTYGYTF.